The text below deals with one T cell receptor (beta chain). This sample was included in a study of shared T cell receptors in the human thymus. Profiled with immunoSEQ multiplex PCR; TCRdb holds only in-frame clones, not every one. This sample has more than 550,000 clones, with more than 75% found just once. From germline, CDR1 is SGHRS and CDR2 YFSETQ. The CDR3 consists of 13 residues. This sample was also put to use in a study of human thymus T cells.

The rearrangement uses TRBV5-1 and TRBJ2-5; TRBD1 aligns across 8 bases. The DNA end is a closer match to TRBJ2-7, so the J assignment may be wrong. Material: thymocytes. The source is a boy in the first two years of life with a congenital heart defect. CDR3 sequence (DNA): TGCGCCAGCAGCTTGGACAGGGGGGTCGAGCAGTACTTC. This gives the protein CASSLDRGVEQYF.